The next 3 T cell receptor beta chains were all read from a single sample in a study of cytomegalovirus exposure and HLA in healthy donors. This PCR relied on a set of 60 Vbeta primers and 13 Jbeta primers. Here immunoSEQ multiplex PCR was the method, and the copy in TCRdb shows in-frame clones only, minus some. Of 85,000 to 130,000 clones in the sample, under 80% are singletons; the top ten hold over 4%. Sequencing input: PBMCs. These receptors were obtained from a woman aged 18-29 years in good health and CMV-seropositive.

The chain couples TRBV9 to TRBJ2-2; D remains ambiguous. Germline loops: CDR1 SGDLS, CDR2 YYNGEE. The CDR3 sequence is 12 residues long. V gave up 2 bases and J gave up 5 bases, with 4 bases separating them. CDR3: CASSVSTGELFF. DNA for the CDR3: TGTGCCAGCAGCGTTAGTACCGGGGAGCTGTTTTTT.

This chain uses TRBV4-3 with TRBJ2-3; D is undetermined. CDR1 is LGHNA, CDR2 YSLEER, per germline. The germline V and J ends were trimmed by 4 bases and 0 bases, with 14 bases remaining between them. The CDR3 totals 16 residues. This CDR3 is CASSPSAAVSTDTQYF. CDR3 in DNA: TGCGCCAGCAGCCCCTCCGCGGCGGTAAGCACAGATACGCAGTATTTT.

J is TRBJ2-7 and V is TRBV29-1; TRBD2 matches at 9 bases. This CDR3 has 18 amino acids. Unmatched junction bases numbered 13, after V lost 1 base and J lost 0 bases. Germline V gene data show CDR1 as SQVTM and CDR2 as ANQGSEA. The CDR3 loop is CSVEGVSGRPEYSYEQYF. CDR3 nucleotides: TGCAGCGTTGAAGGGGTTAGCGGGAGACCCGAATACTCCTACGAGCAGTACTTC.